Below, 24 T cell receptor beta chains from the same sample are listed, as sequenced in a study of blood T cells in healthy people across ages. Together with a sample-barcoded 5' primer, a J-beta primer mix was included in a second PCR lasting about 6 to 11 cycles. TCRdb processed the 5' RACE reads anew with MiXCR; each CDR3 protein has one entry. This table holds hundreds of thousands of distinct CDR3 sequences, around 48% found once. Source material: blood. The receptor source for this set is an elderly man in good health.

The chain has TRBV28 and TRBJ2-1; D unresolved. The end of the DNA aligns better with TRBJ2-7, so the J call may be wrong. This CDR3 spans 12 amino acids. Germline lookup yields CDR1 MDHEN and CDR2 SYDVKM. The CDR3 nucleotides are TGTGCCAGCCGGACCAACTACAATGAGCAGTACTTC. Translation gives CASRTNYNEQYF.

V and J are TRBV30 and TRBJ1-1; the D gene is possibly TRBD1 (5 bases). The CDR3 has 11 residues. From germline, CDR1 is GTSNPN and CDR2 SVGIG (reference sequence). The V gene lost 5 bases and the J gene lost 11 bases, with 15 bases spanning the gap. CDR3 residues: CAWSTDVMAFF. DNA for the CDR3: TGTGCCTGGTCGACAGACGTTATGGCTTTCTTT.

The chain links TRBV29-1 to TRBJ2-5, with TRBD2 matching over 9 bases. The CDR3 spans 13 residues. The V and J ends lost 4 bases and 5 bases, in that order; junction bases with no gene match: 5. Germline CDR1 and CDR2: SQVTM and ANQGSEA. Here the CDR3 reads CSVASSGSETQYF. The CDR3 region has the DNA TGCAGCGTTGCGAGTAGCGGGAGTGAGACCCAGTACTTC.

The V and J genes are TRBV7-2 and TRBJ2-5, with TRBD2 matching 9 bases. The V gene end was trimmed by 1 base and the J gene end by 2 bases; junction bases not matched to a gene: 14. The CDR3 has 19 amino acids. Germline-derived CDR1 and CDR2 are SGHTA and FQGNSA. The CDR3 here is CASSLVRSWSGGRQETQYF. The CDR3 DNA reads TGTGCCAGCAGCTTAGTGAGGTCTTGGAGCGGGGGGCGACAAGAGACCCAGTACTTC.

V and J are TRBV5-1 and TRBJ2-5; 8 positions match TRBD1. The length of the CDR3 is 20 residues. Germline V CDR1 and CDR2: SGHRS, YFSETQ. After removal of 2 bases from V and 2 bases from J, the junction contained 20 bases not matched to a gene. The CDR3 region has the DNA TGCGCCAGCAGCTTCCGTCCACAACTGATACGGACAGGGAGTCAAGAGACCCAGTACTTC. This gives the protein CASSFRPQLIRTGSQETQYF.

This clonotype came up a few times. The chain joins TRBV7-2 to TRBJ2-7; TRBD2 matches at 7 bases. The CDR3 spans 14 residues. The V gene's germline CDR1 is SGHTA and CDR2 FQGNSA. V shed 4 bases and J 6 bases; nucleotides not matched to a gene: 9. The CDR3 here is CASSWDYPRGEQYF. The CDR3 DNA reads TGTGCCAGCAGCTGGGACTATCCTCGTGGCGAGCAGTACTTC.

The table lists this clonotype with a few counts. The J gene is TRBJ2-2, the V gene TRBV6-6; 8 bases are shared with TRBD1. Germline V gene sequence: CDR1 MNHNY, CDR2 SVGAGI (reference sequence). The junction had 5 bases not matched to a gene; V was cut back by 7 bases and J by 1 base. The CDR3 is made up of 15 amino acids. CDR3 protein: CASNIGQGNTGELFF. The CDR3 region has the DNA TGTGCCAGCAACATAGGACAGGGGAACACCGGGGAGCTGTTTTTT.

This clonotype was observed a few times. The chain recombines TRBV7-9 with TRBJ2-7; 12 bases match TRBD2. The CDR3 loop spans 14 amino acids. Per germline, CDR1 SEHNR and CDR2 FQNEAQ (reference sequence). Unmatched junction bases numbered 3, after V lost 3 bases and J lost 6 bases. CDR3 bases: TGTGCCAGCAGCTTGTCACTAGCGGGGGGCGAGCAGTACTTC. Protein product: CASSLSLAGGEQYF.

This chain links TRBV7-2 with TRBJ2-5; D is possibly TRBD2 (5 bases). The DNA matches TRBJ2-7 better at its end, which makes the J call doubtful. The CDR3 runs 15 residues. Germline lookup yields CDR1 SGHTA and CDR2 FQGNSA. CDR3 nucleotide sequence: TGTGCCAGCAGCTTAGTGGCGGGCCCAACCTACGAGCAGTACTTC. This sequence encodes CASSLVAGPTYEQYF.

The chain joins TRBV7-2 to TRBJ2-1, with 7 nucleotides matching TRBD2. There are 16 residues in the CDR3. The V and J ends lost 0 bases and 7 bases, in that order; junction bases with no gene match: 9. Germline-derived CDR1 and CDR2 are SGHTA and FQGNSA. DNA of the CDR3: TGTGCCAGCAGCTTAGCGTTGTACGCGGGAGAGAATGAGCAGTTCTTC. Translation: CASSLALYAGENEQFF.

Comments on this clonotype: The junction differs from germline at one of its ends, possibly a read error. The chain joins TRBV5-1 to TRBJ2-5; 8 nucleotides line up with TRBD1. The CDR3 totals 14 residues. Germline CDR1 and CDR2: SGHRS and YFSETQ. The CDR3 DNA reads TGCGCCACCCGACAGGGGTTCGGACAAGGGACCCAGTACTTC. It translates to CATRQGFGQGTQYF.

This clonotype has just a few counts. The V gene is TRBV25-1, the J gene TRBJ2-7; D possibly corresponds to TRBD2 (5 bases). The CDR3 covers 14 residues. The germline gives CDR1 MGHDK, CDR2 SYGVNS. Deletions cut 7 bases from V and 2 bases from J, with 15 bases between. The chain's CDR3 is CASIGVLVPYEQYF. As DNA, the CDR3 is TGTGCCAGCATCGGGGTTTTGGTCCCCTACGAGCAGTACTTC.

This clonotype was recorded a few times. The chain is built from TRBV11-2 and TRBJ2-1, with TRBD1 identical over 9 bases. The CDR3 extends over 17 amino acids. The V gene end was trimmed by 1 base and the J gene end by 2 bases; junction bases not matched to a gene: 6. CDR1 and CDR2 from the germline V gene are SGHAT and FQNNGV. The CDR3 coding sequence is TGTGCCAGCAGCTTAGCCTCCACAGGGGGCACCTACAATGAGCAGTTCTTC. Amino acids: CASSLASTGGTYNEQFF. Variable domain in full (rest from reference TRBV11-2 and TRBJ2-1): EAGVAQSPRYKIIEKRQSVAFWCNPISGHATLYWYQQILGQGPKLLIQFQNNGVVDDSQLPKDRFSAERLKGVDSTLKIQPAKLEDSAVYLCASSLASTGGTYNEQFFGPGTRLTVL.

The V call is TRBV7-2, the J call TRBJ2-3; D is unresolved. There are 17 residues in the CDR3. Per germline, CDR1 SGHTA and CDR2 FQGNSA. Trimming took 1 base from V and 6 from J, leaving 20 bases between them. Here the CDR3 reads CASSLVGQAALPDTQYF. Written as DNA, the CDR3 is TGTGCCAGCAGCTTAGTGGGCCAAGCAGCTTTACCTGATACGCAGTATTTT. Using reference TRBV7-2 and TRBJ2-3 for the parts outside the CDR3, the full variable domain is GAGVSQSPSNKVTEKGKDVELRCDPISGHTALYWYRQSLGQGLEFLIYFQGNSAPDKSGLPSDRFSAERTGGSVSTLTIQRTQQEDSAVYLCASSLVGQAALPDTQYFGPGTRLTVL.

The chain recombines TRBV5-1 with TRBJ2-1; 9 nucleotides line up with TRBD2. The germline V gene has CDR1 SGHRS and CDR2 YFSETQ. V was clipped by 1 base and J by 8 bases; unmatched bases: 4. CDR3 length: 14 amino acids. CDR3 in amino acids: CASSLLGGGDEQFF. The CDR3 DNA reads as TGCGCCAGCAGCTTGCTTGGCGGGGGGGATGAGCAGTTCTTC.

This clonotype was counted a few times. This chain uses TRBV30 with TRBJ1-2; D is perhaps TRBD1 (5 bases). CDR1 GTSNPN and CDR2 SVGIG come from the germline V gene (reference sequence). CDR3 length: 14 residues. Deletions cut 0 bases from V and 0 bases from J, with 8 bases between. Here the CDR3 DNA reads TGTGCCTGGAGTGTCAGGGCAACTAACTATGGCTACACCTTC. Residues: CAWSVRATNYGYTF.

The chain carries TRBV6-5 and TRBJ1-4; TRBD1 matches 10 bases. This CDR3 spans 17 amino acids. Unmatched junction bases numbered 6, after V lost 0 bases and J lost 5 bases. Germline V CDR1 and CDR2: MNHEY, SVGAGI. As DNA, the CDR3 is TGTGCCAGCAGTTACTCGCCTCCGGGACAGGGGAATGAAAAACTGTTTTTT. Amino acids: CASSYSPPGQGNEKLFF.

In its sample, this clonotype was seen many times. The CDR3 protein is CASRTPGGGYGYTF. The CDR3 DNA reads as TGTGCCAGCAGAACCCCCGGGGGCGGCTATGGCTACACCTTC. This chain links TRBV6-5 with TRBJ1-2, with D possibly matching TRBD1 (6 bases). The ends were cut back, 6 bases at V and 4 bases at J, with 15 bases in the middle. The CDR3 loop spans 14 amino acids. Germline V gives CDR1 MNHEY, CDR2 SVGAGI.

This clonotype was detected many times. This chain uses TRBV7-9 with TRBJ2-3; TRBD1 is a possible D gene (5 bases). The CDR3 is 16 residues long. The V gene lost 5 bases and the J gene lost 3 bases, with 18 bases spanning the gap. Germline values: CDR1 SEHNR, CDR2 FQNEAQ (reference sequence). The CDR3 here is CASSPTANRKTDTQYF. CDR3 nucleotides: TGTGCCAGCAGCCCGACAGCAAACCGCAAGACAGATACGCAGTATTTT.

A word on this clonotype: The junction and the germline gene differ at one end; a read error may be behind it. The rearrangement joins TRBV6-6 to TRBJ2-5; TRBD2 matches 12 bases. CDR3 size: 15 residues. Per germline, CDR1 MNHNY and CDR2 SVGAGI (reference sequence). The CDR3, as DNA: TGTGCCGGCAGTAACCTAGCGGGGGGGTACAATGAGCAGTACTTC. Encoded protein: CAGSNLAGGYNEQYF.

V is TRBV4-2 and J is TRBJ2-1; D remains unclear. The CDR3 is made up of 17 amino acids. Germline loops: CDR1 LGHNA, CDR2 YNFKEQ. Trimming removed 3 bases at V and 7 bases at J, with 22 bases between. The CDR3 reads CASSQLGASTRPNEQFF. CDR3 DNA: TGTGCCAGCAGCCAGCTGGGTGCGTCTACAAGACCAAATGAGCAGTTCTTC.

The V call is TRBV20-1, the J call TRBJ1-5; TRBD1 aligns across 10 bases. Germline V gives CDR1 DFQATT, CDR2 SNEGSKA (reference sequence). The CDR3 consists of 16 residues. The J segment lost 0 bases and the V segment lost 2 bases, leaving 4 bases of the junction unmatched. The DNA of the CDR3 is TGCAGTGCTAGACGACAGGGGGCAGGTAGCAATCAGCCCCAGCATTTT. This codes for CSARRQGAGSNQPQHF.

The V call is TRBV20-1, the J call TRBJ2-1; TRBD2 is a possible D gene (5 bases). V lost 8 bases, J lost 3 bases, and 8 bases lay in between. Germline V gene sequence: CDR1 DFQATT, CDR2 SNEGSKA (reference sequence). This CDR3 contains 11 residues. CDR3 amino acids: CSRTYYNEQFF. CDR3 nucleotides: TGCAGTAGGACTTACTACAATGAGCAGTTCTTC.

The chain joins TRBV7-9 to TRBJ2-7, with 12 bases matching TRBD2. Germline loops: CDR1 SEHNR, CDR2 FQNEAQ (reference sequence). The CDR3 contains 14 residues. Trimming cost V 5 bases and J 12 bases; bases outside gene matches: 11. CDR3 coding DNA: TGTGCCAGCAGCACCCTAGCGGGAGGGCCTCAATTGTACTTC. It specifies CASSTLAGGPQLYF.